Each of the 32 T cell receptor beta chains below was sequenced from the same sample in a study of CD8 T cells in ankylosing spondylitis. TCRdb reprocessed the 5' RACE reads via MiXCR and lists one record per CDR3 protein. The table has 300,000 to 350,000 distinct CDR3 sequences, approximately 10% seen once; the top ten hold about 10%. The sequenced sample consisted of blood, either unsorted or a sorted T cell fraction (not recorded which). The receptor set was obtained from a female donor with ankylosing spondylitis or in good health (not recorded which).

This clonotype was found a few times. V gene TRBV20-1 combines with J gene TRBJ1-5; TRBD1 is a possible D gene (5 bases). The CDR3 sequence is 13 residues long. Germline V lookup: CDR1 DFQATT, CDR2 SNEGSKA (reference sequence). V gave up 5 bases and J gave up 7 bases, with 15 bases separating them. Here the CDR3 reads CSAYNRGGQPQHF. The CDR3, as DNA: TGCAGTGCTTACAATCGCGGGGGACAGCCCCAGCATTTT.

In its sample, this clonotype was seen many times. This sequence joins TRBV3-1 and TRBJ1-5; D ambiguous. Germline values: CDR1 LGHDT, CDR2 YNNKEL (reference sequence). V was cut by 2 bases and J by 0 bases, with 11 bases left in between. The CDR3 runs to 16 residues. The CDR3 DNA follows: TGTGCCAGCAGCCAATGTCTTAAGTATAGCAATCAGCCCCAGCATTTT. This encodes CASSQCLKYSNQPQHF.

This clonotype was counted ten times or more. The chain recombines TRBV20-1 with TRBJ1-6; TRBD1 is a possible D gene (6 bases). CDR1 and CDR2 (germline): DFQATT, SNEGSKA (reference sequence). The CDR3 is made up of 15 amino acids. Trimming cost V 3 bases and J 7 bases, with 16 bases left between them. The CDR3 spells CSASVQGFANSPLHF. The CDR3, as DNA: TGCAGTGCTAGCGTGCAGGGGTTCGCCAATTCACCCCTCCACTTT.

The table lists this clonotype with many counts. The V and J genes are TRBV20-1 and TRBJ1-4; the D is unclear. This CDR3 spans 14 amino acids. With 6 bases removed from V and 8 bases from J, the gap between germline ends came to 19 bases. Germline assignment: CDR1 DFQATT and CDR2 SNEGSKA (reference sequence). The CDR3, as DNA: TGCAGTGCCTTGGCAACACCTGGGAGGGAAAAACTGTTTTTT. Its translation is CSALATPGREKLFF.

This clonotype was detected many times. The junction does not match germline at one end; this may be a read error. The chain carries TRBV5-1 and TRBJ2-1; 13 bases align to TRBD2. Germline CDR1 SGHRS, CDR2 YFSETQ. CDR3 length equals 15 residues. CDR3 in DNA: TGTGCCAGCAGTTTGGGACTAGCGGGGATCAATGAGCAGTTCTTC. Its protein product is CASSLGLAGINEQFF.

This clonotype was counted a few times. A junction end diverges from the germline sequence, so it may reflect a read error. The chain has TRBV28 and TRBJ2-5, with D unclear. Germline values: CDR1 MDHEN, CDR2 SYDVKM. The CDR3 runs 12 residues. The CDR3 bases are TGTGCCAGCAGAACAGCGCAAGGGACCCAGTACTTC. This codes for CASRTAQGTQYF. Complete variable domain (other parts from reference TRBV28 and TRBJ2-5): DVKVTQSSRYLVKRTGEKVFLECVQDMDHENMFWYRQDPGLGLRLIYFSYDVKMKEKGDIPEGYSVSREKKERFSLILESASTNQTSMYLCASRTAQGTQYFGPGTRLLVL.

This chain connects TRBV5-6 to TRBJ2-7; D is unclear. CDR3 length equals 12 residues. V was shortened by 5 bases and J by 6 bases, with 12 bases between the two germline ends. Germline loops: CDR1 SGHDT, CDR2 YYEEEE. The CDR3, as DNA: TGTGCCAGCAGTCTGGGAATCTCCGAGCAGTACTTC. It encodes CASSLGISEQYF.

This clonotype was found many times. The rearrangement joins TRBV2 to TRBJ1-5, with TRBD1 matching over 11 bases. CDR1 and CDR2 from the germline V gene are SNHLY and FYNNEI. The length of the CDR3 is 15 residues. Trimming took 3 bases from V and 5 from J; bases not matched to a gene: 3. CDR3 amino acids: CASSDRTGGHQPQHF. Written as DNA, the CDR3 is TGTGCCAGCAGTGACCGGACAGGGGGCCATCAGCCCCAGCATTTT.

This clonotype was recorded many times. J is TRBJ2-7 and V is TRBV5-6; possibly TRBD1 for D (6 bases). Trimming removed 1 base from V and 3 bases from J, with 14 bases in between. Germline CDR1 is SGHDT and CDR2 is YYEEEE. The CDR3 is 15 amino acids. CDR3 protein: CASSLFPGEFYEQYF. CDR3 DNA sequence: TGTGCCAGCAGCTTGTTCCCAGGGGAATTCTACGAGCAGTACTTC.

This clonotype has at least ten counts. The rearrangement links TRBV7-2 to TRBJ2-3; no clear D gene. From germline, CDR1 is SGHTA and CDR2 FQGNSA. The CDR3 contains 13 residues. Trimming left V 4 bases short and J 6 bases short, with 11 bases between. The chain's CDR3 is CASSSSPSDTQYF. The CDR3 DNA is TGTGCCAGCAGCTCCTCTCCGTCGGATACGCAGTATTTT.

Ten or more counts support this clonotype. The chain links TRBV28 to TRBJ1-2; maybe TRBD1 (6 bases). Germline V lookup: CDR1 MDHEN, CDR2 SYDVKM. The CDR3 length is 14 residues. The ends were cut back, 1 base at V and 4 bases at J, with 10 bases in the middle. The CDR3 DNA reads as TGTGCCAGCAGTTTATCAGGGGAGCCCTATGGCTACACCTTC. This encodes CASSLSGEPYGYTF.

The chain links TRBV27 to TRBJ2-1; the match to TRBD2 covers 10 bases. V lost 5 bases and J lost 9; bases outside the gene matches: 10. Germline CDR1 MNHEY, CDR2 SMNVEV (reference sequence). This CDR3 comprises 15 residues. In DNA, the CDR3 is TGTGCCAGCAGTCCAAGCGGGAGGGAGCTTGGTGAGCAGTTCTTC. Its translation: CASSPSGRELGEQFF.

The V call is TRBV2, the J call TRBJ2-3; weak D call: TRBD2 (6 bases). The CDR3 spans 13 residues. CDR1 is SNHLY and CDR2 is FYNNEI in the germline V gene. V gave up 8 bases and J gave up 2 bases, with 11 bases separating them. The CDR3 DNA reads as TGTGCCAGCGCTAGCGAGAACACAGATACGCAGTATTTT. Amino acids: CASASENTDTQYF.

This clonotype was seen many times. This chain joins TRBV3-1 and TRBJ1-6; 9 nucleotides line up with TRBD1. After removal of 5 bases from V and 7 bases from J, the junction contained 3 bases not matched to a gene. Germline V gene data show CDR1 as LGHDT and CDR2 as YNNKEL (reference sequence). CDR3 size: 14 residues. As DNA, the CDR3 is TGTGCCAGCAGCGAACAGGGGGCAAATTCACCCCTCCACTTT. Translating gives CASSEQGANSPLHF.

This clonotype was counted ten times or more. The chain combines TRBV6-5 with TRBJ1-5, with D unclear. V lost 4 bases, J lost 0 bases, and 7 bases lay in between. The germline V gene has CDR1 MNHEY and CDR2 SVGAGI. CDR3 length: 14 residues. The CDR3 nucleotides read TGTGCCAGCAGTTCTAGAATTAGCAATCAGCCCCAGCATTTT. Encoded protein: CASSSRISNQPQHF.

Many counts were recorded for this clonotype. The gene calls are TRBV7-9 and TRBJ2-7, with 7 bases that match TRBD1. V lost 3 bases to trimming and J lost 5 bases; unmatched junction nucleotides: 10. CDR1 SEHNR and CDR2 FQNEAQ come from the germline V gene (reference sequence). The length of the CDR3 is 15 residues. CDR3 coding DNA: TGTGCCAGCAGCTTCTCCGAGACAGGGAACCACGAGCAGTACTTC. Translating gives CASSFSETGNHEQYF.

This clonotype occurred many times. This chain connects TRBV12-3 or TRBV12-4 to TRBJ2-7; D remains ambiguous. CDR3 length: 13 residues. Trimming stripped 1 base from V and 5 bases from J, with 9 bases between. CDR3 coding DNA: TGTGCCAGCAGTTTAGTGGGGTCCCACGAGCAGTACTTC. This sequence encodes CASSLVGSHEQYF.

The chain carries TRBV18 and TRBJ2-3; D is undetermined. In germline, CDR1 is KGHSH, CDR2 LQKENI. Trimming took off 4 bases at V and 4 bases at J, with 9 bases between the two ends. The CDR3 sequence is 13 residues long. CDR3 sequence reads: CASSQTAPDTQYF. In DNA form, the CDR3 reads TGTGCCAGCTCACAAACGGCCCCAGATACGCAGTATTTT.

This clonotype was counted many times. The CDR3 loop is CASTPGYNQPQHF. The CDR3 DNA follows: TGTGCCAGCACTCCCGGGTACAATCAGCCCCAGCATTTT. The chain employs TRBV27 and TRBJ1-5; D uncertain. This CDR3 is built from 13 residues. Germline-derived CDR1 and CDR2 are MNHEY and SMNVEV (reference sequence). V lost 7 bases, J lost 3 bases, and 10 bases lay in between.

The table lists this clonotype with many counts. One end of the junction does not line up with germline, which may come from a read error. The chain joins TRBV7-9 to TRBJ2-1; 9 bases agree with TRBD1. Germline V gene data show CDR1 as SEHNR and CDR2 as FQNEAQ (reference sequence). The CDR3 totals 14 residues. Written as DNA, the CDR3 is TGTGCCAGCAGCTTTAGACAGGGGGTCGATGAACAGTTCTTC. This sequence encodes CASSFRQGVDEQFF.

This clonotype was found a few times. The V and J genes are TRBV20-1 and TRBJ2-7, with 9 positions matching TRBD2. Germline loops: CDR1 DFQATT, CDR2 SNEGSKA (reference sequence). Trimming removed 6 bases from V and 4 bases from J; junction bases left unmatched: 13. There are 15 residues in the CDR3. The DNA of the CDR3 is TGCAGTGCCGCCTCCCCGCGGGGGGGCTTATACGAGCAGTACTTC. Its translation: CSAASPRGGLYEQYF.

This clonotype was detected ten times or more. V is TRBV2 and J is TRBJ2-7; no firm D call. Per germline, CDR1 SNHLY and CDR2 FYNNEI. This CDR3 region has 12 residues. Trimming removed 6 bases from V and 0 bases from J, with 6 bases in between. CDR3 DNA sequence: TGTGCCAGCAGAGAGAACTCCTACGAGCAGTACTTC. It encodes CASRENSYEQYF.

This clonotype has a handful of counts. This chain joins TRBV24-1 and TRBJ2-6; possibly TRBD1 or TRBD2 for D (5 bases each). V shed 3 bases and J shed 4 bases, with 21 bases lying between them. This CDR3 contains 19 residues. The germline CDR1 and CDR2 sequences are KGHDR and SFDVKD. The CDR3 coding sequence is TGTGCCACCAGTGATCCCTTTATTGGGGGTATGGGGGGGGCCAACGTCCTGACTTTC. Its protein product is CATSDPFIGGMGGANVLTF.

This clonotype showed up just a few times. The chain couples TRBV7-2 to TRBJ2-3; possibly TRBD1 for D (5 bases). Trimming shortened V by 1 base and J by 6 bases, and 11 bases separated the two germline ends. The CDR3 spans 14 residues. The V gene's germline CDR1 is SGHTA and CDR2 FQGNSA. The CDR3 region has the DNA TGTGCCAGCAGCTTAGAACAGGCTGAGGATACGCAGTATTTT. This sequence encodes CASSLEQAEDTQYF.

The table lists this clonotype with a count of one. The CDR3 region is CASSLQGYRMNTEAFF. The CDR3 DNA reads as TGTGCCAGCAGCCTACAGGGTTATAGGATGAACACTGAAGCTTTCTTT. This chain links TRBV5-5 with TRBJ1-1; tentative D call: TRBD1 (6 bases). CDR3 length: 16 amino acids. V was shortened by 4 bases and J by 0 bases, with 16 bases between the two germline ends. Germline lookup yields CDR1 SGHKS and CDR2 YYEKEE (reference sequence).

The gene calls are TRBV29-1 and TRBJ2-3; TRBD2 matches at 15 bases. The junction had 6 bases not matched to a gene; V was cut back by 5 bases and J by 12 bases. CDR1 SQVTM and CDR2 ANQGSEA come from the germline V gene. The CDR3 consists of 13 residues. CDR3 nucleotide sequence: TGCAGCGTTTTCAGGACTAGCGGGGGGGACCAGTATTTT. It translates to CSVFRTSGGDQYF.

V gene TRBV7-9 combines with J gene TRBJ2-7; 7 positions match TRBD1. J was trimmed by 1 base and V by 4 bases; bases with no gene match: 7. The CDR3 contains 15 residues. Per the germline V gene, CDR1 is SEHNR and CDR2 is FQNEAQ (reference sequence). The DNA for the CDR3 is TGTGCCAGCAGCTGCGAGGGGGCCCGATCCTACGAGCAGTACTTC. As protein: CASSCEGARSYEQYF.

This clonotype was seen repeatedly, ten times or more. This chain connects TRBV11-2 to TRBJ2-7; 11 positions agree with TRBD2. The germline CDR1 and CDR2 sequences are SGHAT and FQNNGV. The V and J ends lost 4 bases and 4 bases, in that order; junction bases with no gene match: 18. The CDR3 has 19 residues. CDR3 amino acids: CASSSMTSGVYYPPYEQYF. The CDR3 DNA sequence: TGTGCCAGCAGCTCCATGACTAGCGGGGTTTACTATCCGCCGTACGAGCAGTACTTC.

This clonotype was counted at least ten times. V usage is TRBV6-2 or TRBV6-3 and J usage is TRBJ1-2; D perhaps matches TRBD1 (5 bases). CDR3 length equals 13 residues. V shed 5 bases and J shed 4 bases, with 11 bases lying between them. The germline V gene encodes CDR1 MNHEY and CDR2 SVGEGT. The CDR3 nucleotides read TGTGCCAGCAGTGGGGCTCGCACCTATGGCTACACCTTC. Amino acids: CASSGARTYGYTF.

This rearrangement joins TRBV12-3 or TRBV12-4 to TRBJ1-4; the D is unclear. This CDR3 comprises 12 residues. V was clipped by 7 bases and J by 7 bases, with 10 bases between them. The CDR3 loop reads CASKGPSEKLFF. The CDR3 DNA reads TGTGCCAGCAAGGGCCCTTCTGAAAAACTGTTTTTT.

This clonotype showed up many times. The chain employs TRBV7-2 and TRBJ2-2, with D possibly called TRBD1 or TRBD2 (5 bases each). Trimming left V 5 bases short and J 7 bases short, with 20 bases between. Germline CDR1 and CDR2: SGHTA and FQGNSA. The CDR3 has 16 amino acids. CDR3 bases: TGTGCCAGCAGCCCTCCCGGGACCCGATTGGGCGGGGAGCTGTTTTTT. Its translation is CASSPPGTRLGGELFF.

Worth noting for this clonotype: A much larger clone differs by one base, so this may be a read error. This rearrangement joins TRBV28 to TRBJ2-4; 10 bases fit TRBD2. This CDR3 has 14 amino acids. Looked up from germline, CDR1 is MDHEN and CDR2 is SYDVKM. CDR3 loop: CASRTSGALSILYF. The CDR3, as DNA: TGTGCCAGCCGGACTAGCGGAGCTCTTAGCATTCTGTACTTC.